The 18 T cell receptor beta chains below all came from one sample that was sequenced in a study of vaccination and CD4 T cells after COVID-19. Treatment here: roughly 10-day PBMC culture with coronavirus spike peptide pools or control peptides (ViraFEST assay). Cultured CD4+ T cell DNA was sequenced using the Oncomine TCR Beta short-read assay. TCRdb re-called the PCR reads with MiXCR, one entry per CDR3 protein. This table has roughly 26,000 distinct CDR3 sequences, about 40% appearing once. Their antigen targets remain unknown. The sequenced material came from CD4+ T cells from blood, cultured in vitro. These TCRs come from a human donor who had recovered from COVID-19.

The chain carries TRBV5-1 and TRBJ2-7; TRBD2 matches 10 bases. This CDR3 spans 14 amino acids. Looked up from germline, CDR1 is SGHRS and CDR2 is YFSETQ. J was trimmed by 2 bases and V by 1 base; bases with no gene match: 0. The CDR3 DNA sequence: TGCGCCAGCAGCTTGAGCGGGAGGGCCTACGAGCAGTACTTC. Translation gives CASSLSGRAYEQYF.

The CDR3 nucleotides are TGTGCCAGCAGTTATTTGCGAGATAGCAATCAGCCCCAGCATTTT. It encodes CASSYLRDSNQPQHF. V and J are TRBV6-2 or TRBV6-3 and TRBJ1-5; D gene uncertain. The CDR3 spans 15 residues. The germline V gene has CDR1 MNHEY and CDR2 SVGEGT. V shed 3 bases and J shed 0 bases, with 9 bases lying between them.

The J gene is TRBJ2-3, the V gene TRBV5-1; a possible D gene is TRBD2 (6 bases). The V gene's germline CDR1 is SGHRS and CDR2 YFSETQ. CDR3 length: 13 residues. V was cut by 8 bases and J by 0 bases, with 10 bases left in between. The CDR3 DNA sequence: TGCGCCAGTAGAAGCGGGAGCACAGATACGCAGTATTTT. As protein: CASRSGSTDTQYF.

This clonotype was counted once. The J gene is TRBJ2-7, the V gene TRBV20-1; 7 bases map to TRBD1. This CDR3 region has 14 residues. Trimming removed 0 bases from V and 6 bases from J; junction bases left unmatched: 8. CDR1 and CDR2 (germline): DFQATT, SNEGSKA (reference sequence). CDR3 sequence reads: CSARDRRGQPEQYF. CDR3 coding DNA: TGCAGTGCTAGAGATCGAAGGGGGCAACCCGAGCAGTACTTC.

V is TRBV27 and J is TRBJ1-1, with 8 bases that match TRBD1. After removal of 5 bases from V and 5 bases from J, the junction contained 10 bases not matched to a gene. CDR1 MNHEY and CDR2 SMNVEV come from the germline V gene (reference sequence). CDR3 length equals 15 residues. The CDR3 is CASSPTGQGTTEAFF. The CDR3 DNA follows: TGTGCCAGCAGTCCCACCGGACAGGGAACAACTGAAGCTTTCTTT.

The chain uses TRBV18 and TRBJ2-7; D is unclear. CDR1 is KGHSH, CDR2 LQKENI, per germline. Between the trimmed V and J ends, which lost 3 bases and 9 bases, there was a span of 15 bases. The CDR3 consists of 13 residues. The CDR3 nucleotides read TGTGCCAGCTCACCTGAATACGATGTGGGGCAGTACTTC. Its translation: CASSPEYDVGQYF.

This chain links TRBV28 with TRBJ2-7; unclear D gene. The CDR3 sequence is 15 residues long. Between the trimmed V and J ends, which lost 7 bases and 1 base, there was a span of 17 bases. Germline V CDR1 and CDR2: MDHEN, SYDVKM. For the CDR3, the DNA is TGTGCCAGCACCTCGGACGGGCTACCTTCCTACGAGCAGTACTTC. Its protein is CASTSDGLPSYEQYF.

This clonotype showed up just a few times. V is TRBV4-3 and J is TRBJ2-4; TRBD2 agrees at 7 bases. The CDR3 runs to 15 residues. The germline CDR1 and CDR2 sequences are LGHNA and YSLEER. V lost 1 base, J lost 8 bases, and 8 bases stayed unmatched. The CDR3 reads CASSQGRLGRDIQYF. The CDR3, as DNA: TGCGCCAGCAGCCAAGGACGATTGGGGAGGGACATTCAGTACTTC.

The rearrangement joins TRBV7-9 to TRBJ1-1; D call uncertain. Germline V gives CDR1 SEHNR, CDR2 FQNEAQ (reference sequence). The ends were cut back, 1 base at V and 0 bases at J, with 9 bases in the middle. The CDR3 loop spans 15 amino acids. CDR3 coding DNA: TGTGCCAGCAGCTTAGAGGGAGGGATGAACACTGAAGCTTTCTTT. Encoded protein: CASSLEGGMNTEAFF. The variable domain in full, completed from reference TRBV7-9 and TRBJ1-1, reads DTGVSQNPRHKITKRGQNVTFRCDPISEHNRLYWYRQTLGQGPEFLTYFQNEAQLEKSRLLSDRFSAERPKGSFSTLEIQRTEQGDSAMYLCASSLEGGMNTEAFFGQGTRLTVV.

The chain has TRBV5-8 and TRBJ1-1, with a possible D match to TRBD1 (5 bases). Germline-derived CDR1 and CDR2 are SGHTS and YDEGEE. The CDR3 runs 12 residues. V shed 2 bases and J shed 6 bases, with 8 bases lying between them. The CDR3 nucleotides read TGTGCCAGCAGCTTTGAGGGGTCTGAAGCTTTCTTT. It is translated as CASSFEGSEAFF.

In this sample, this clonotype turned up a few times. The chain links TRBV19 to TRBJ2-2; 8 bases align to TRBD1. V shed 6 bases, J shed 0 bases, and the junction held 3 bases outside the gene matches. CDR1 and CDR2 from the germline V gene are LNHDA and SQIVND (reference sequence). This CDR3 region has 15 residues. The CDR3 protein is CASRTGASNTGELFF. CDR3 in DNA: TGTGCCAGTAGGACAGGGGCCTCGAACACCGGGGAGCTGTTTTTT.

This clonotype came up a few times. CDR3 in amino acids: CASSLEGLSSYEQYF. DNA for the CDR3: TGTGCCAGCAGCTTAGAAGGGCTTAGCTCCTACGAGCAGTACTTC. J is TRBJ2-7 and V is TRBV11-2; D unclear. Deletions cut 0 bases from V and 0 bases from J, with 9 bases between. Germline V CDR1 and CDR2: SGHAT, FQNNGV. CDR3 size: 15 residues.

This clonotype was picked up a small number of times. This chain uses TRBV6-5 with TRBJ1-6; D gene uncertain. Germline lookup yields CDR1 MNHEY and CDR2 SVGAGI. The V and J ends lost 0 bases and 7 bases respectively, with 10 bases between them. The CDR3 extends over 15 amino acids. CDR3 region: CASSYSRVGNSPLHF. The CDR3 DNA reads as TGTGCCAGCAGTTACTCAAGGGTGGGGAATTCACCCCTCCACTTT.

This chain uses TRBV2 with TRBJ2-7; D is undetermined. The CDR3 runs 11 residues. In germline, CDR1 is SNHLY, CDR2 FYNNEI. Trimming took off 4 bases at V and 9 bases at J, with 10 bases between the two ends. CDR3 loop: CASSAAVWQYF. The DNA of the CDR3 is TGTGCCAGCAGTGCGGCGGTCTGGCAGTACTTC.

Here the CDR3 reads CSASGEPRGNIQYF. CDR3 coding DNA: TGCAGTGCTAGCGGGGAACCCCGGGGAAACATTCAGTACTTC. This rearrangement joins TRBV20-1 to TRBJ2-4; D may be TRBD2 (5 bases). Between the trimmed V and J ends, which lost 3 bases and 6 bases, there was a span of 15 bases. CDR1 and CDR2 from the germline V gene are DFQATT and SNEGSKA (reference sequence). The CDR3 length is 14 residues.

The gene calls are TRBV10-2 and TRBJ2-7; the D gene is possibly TRBD2 (5 bases). The V gene lost 6 bases and the J gene lost 3 bases, with 12 bases spanning the gap. Germline V lookup: CDR1 WSHSY, CDR2 SAAADI. The CDR3 extends over 13 amino acids. CDR3 nucleotide sequence: TGCGCCAGCAGCCTCAAGCGGAACTACGAGCAGTACTTC. It encodes CASSLKRNYEQYF.

The chain links TRBV20-1 to TRBJ1-5; no firm D call. Germline assignment: CDR1 DFQATT and CDR2 SNEGSKA (reference sequence). The CDR3 extends over 13 amino acids. Trimming took off 2 bases at V and 0 bases at J, with 5 bases between the two ends. Written as DNA, the CDR3 is TGCAGTGCTAGAAGTGATAGCAATCAGCCCCAGCATTTT. This codes for CSARSDSNQPQHF.

This clonotype was observed a handful of times. The chain links TRBV6-4 to TRBJ1-2, with D possibly matching TRBD1 (5 bases). V gave up 4 bases and J gave up 7 bases, with 19 bases separating them. Germline CDR1 reads MRHNA; CDR2 reads SNTAGT. This CDR3 comprises 15 residues. This chain's CDR3 is CASSAFVGQGAGYTF. The CDR3 region has the DNA TGTGCCAGCAGTGCCTTCGTTGGGCAGGGTGCTGGCTACACCTTC.